The 8 T cell receptor beta chains below come from one sample, sequenced in a study of shared clonotypes between healthy human individuals. TCRdb's copy holds only in-frame clones and misses some; the assay was immunoSEQ multiplex PCR. The repertoire holds approximately 100,000 clones, under 80% seen once, with 45% to 50% in the top ten. The specimen sequenced was memory CD8+ T cells sorted from blood. Specified subset: CD45RO+ cells pooled with CCR7-negative TemRA cells. These receptors originate from a man aged 30 to 39 in good health.

Remarks on this clone: Other DNA variants within this sample encode the same CDR3. The chain recombines TRBV28 with TRBJ2-7; no clear D gene. CDR1 and CDR2 (germline): MDHEN, SYDVKM. The CDR3 runs to 11 residues. The V end was cut by 4 bases, the J end by 3 bases, with 4 bases between. CDR3 protein: CASSYNYEQYF. The CDR3 nucleotides are TGTGCCAGCAGTTACAACTACGAGCAGTACTTC.

On this clone itself: Compared with germline, one end of the junction differs, possibly owing to a read error. This sequence joins TRBV7-7 and TRBJ2-1; 9 bases map to TRBD2. CDR1 and CDR2 (germline): SSHAT, FNYEAQ (reference sequence). The CDR3 length is 16 residues. In nucleotides, the CDR3 is TGTGCTAGCAGCTTAGCCGTAGCGGGAGTAGCCGATGAGCAGTTCTTC. This encodes CASSLAVAGVADEQFF.

The chain combines TRBV15 with TRBJ2-6; 7 positions match TRBD2. The germline V gene encodes CDR1 LNHNV and CDR2 YYDKDF (reference sequence). The CDR3 is 16 amino acids. V was clipped by 8 bases and J by 0 bases; unmatched bases: 7. This chain's CDR3 is CATGEGADSGANVLTF. In DNA, the CDR3 is TGTGCCACCGGGGAGGGCGCGGACTCTGGGGCCAACGTCCTGACTTTC.

The rearrangement uses TRBV2 and TRBJ2-3, with 8 positions matching TRBD1. Per germline, CDR1 SNHLY and CDR2 FYNNEI. V shed 4 bases and J 2 bases; nucleotides not matched to a gene: 2. The CDR3 spans 14 residues. CDR3 DNA sequence: TGTGCCAGCAGTGGGGACAGGACCACAGATACGCAGTATTTT. Translation: CASSGDRTTDTQYF.

In its sample, this clone was seen many times. The chain joins TRBV7-6 to TRBJ2-1, with D maybe TRBD2 (6 bases). There are 13 residues in the CDR3. Germline V CDR1 and CDR2: SGHVS, FNYEAQ. The V gene lost 5 bases and the J gene lost 4 bases, with 9 bases spanning the gap. CDR3 in DNA: TGTGCCAGCAGCCCCGGGACTTACAATGAGCAGTTCTTC. This translates into CASSPGTYNEQFF.

This clone was recorded a few times. This sequence joins TRBV29-1 and TRBJ1-1, with D hard to call. Deletions cut 4 bases from V and 4 bases from J, with 7 bases between. This CDR3 comprises 11 residues. Germline V gene lookup returns CDR1 SQVTM and CDR2 ANQGSEA. In nucleotides, the CDR3 is TGCAGCGTTGCGTTGAGCACTGAAGCTTTCTTT. Amino acids: CSVALSTEAFF.

With regard to this clone: This may come from a read error, since a much larger clone is one base off. V usage is TRBV4-3 and J usage is TRBJ1-1; possible D gene TRBD1, 5 bases. Germline-derived CDR1 and CDR2 are LGHNA and YSLEER. Deletions cut 4 bases from V and 6 bases from J, with 18 bases between. This CDR3 contains 15 residues. The CDR3 DNA reads as TGCGCCAGCAGCCGCGAAACCAGGACACCAGCTGAAGCTTTCTTT. Its translation is CASSRETRTPAEAFF.

The CDR3, as DNA: TGTGCCAGCGGTGCTGGGGCCAACGTCCTGACTTTC. Translating it yields CASGAGANVLTF. The V gene is TRBV6-6, the J gene TRBJ2-6, with D hard to call. This CDR3 is built from 12 residues. V lost 8 bases to trimming and J lost 2 bases, with 4 bases between them. Per germline, CDR1 MNHNY and CDR2 SVGAGI (reference sequence).